A single TCR beta chain is shown here with its context. Its antigen is not identified. TCRdb keeps only in-frame clones here, not all; method: immunoSEQ multiplex PCR. This sample has under 1,100,000 clones; roughly 74% occur once, and the top ten carry 0.5% to 0.65%. This entry is derived from a study of shared clonotypes between healthy human individuals. Study-wide results and caveats: Relative to their counterparts shared across all four donors, non-shared clonotypes exhibited diminished generation probabilities. In having few donors, the study represented limited genetic and exposure-history diversity.

The TCR originated in a man younger than 30 in good health. Some clones in this sample may be carry-over from other donors' samples. The sequenced material came from memory CD4+ T cells from PBMCs. Specified subset: CD45RA-negative fraction.

CDR3 sequence: CSVKGLAVEQYF. CDR3 in DNA: TGCAGCGTTAAAGGACTAGCAGTCGAGCAGTACTTC. The chain recombines TRBV29-1 with TRBJ2-7, with 8 bases identical to TRBD2. V was pared by 5 bases and J by 6 bases, with 6 bases of the junction left unmatched. The CDR3 runs 12 residues. Germline V gene data show CDR1 as SQVTM and CDR2 as ANQGSEA.